The 22 T cell receptor beta chains given below trace back to one sample, sequenced in a study of CD8+CD57+ T cells in acquired aplastic anemia (dated by TCRdb to the late 2010s). For sequencing, an Illumina HiSeq 2000 was employed. Genomic DNA was used as template for profiling of TCR beta VDJ combinations and CDR3 sequences. TCRdb reanalyzed the raw reads on its own, using fastp at Q25 for trimming and MiXCR for clone calling, and kept in-frame beta chains. Each entry is one CDR3 protein sequence, shown with its most common DNA and genes. The table for this sample lists around 50,000 distinct CDR3 sequences; around 73% of them were counted only once. The ten biggest clones cover around 31% of the sample. Sample: sorted CD4+, CD8+, or CD8+CD57+ T cells (not recorded which) from PBMCs. All receptors derive from a human donor in good health, serving as a control.

The chain employs TRBV19 and TRBJ2-3; D gene uncertain. Germline V gene sequence: CDR1 LNHDA, CDR2 SQIVND (reference sequence). V was cut by 4 bases and J by 4 bases, with 9 bases left in between. This CDR3 has 13 amino acids. DNA of the CDR3: TGTGCCAGTAGTAAGTACAGCTCAGATACGCAGTATTTT. This encodes CASSKYSSDTQYF. The full variable domain, with the rest looked up from reference TRBV19 and TRBJ2-3, is DGGITQSPKYLFRKEGQNVTLSCEQNLNHDAMYWYRQDPGQGLRLIYYSQIVNDFQKGDIAEGYSVSREKKESFPLTVTSAQKNPTAFYLCASSKYSSDTQYFGPGTRLTVL.

The rearrangement links TRBV6-2 or TRBV6-3 to TRBJ2-7; D gene uncertain. The V gene's germline CDR1 is MNHEY and CDR2 SVGEGT. V lost 0 bases to trimming and J lost 3 bases, with 27 bases between them. This CDR3 is 20 amino acids long. CDR3 nucleotides: TGTGCCAGCAGTTACTCCCTCTCTACTCTCTTGGCTCGGCAGGTCTACGAGCAGTACTTC. Translated: CASSYSLSTLLARQVYEQYF.

In its sample, this clonotype was seen many times. V usage is TRBV6-1 and J usage is TRBJ1-6, with a tentative D call TRBD1 (6 bases). The CDR3 totals 13 residues. Deletions cut 10 bases from V and 5 bases from J, with 12 bases between. Germline CDR1 is MNHNS and CDR2 is SASEGT. CDR3 sequence (DNA): TGTGCCACGGGGGCGACCAATAATTCACCCCTCCACTTT. It encodes CATGATNNSPLHF.

CDR3 sequence: CASSLTNNEQFF. In nucleotides, the CDR3 is TGTGCCAGCAGCTTGACCAACAATGAGCAGTTCTTC. The genes are TRBV5-6 and TRBJ2-1; D is unresolved. Germline CDR1 and CDR2: SGHDT and YYEEEE. V lost 1 base and J lost 5, with 4 bases in between. This CDR3 spans 12 amino acids.

The chain employs TRBV29-1 and TRBJ1-2, with D perhaps matching TRBD1 (6 bases). CDR3 length equals 12 residues. V gave up 4 bases and J gave up 8 bases, with 14 bases separating them. Germline values: CDR1 SQVTM, CDR2 ANQGSEA. CDR3 coding DNA: TGCAGCGTTGCCCCAGGGGCGGGGGGCTACACCTTC. Residues: CSVAPGAGGYTF.

This rearrangement joins TRBV2 to TRBJ2-3; possibly TRBD1 for D (5 bases). CDR1 and CDR2 from the germline V gene are SNHLY and FYNNEI. Trimming took 5 bases from V and 11 from J, leaving 11 bases between them. This CDR3 is 11 amino acids long. Here the CDR3 DNA reads TGTGCCAGCAGTCCATACCAGGGGCAGTATTTT. This encodes CASSPYQGQYF.

The V gene is TRBV2, the J gene TRBJ2-5; 9 bases map to TRBD2. The CDR3 length is 15 residues. Trimming removed 4 bases from V and 1 base from J; junction bases left unmatched: 4. The V gene's germline CDR1 is SNHLY and CDR2 FYNNEI. DNA for the CDR3: TGTGCCAGCAGTGCGACTAGCGGAGTCCAAGAGACCCAGTACTTC. It codes for CASSATSGVQETQYF.

A note on this clonotype: The germline gene is not matched at one end of the junction; a read error may be the cause. CDR3 sequence: CASSYGTVNQDYGYTF. DNA of the CDR3: TGTGCTAGCAGCTACGGGACAGTTAACCAAGACTATGGCTACACCTTC. The chain joins TRBV11-2 to TRBJ1-2; 7 nucleotides agree with TRBD1. Per the germline V gene, CDR1 is SGHAT and CDR2 is FQNNGV. The CDR3 totals 16 residues.

CDR3 loop: CASSLGAGNLYEQYF. DNA for the CDR3: TGCGCCAGCAGCTTGGGTGCTGGGAATCTCTACGAGCAGTACTTC. V gene TRBV5-1 combines with J gene TRBJ2-7; D gene uncertain. Trimming removed 0 bases from V and 3 bases from J, with 13 bases in between. CDR3 size: 15 residues. The V gene's germline CDR1 is SGHRS and CDR2 YFSETQ.

V usage is TRBV7-6 and J usage is TRBJ2-3; D possibly matches TRBD1 or TRBD2 (5 bases each). The CDR3 has 13 amino acids. The V gene lost 4 bases and the J gene lost 6 bases, with 11 bases spanning the gap. CDR1 is SGHVS and CDR2 is FNYEAQ in the germline V gene. The CDR3 sequence is CASSSGAGDTQYF. CDR3 DNA: TGTGCCAGCAGCTCCGGGGCAGGGGATACGCAGTATTTT.

V gene TRBV7-2 combines with J gene TRBJ2-5; 7 nucleotides match TRBD2. Trimming took 5 bases from V and 1 from J; bases not matched to a gene: 7. CDR3 size: 15 residues. Germline lookup yields CDR1 SGHTA and CDR2 FQGNSA. This CDR3 is CASSPRTSFQETQYF. In DNA, the CDR3 is TGTGCCAGCAGCCCCCGGACTAGTTTCCAAGAGACCCAGTACTTC.

V gene TRBV7-2 combines with J gene TRBJ1-6; no reliable D call. The CDR3 totals 15 residues. The V end lost 5 bases, the J end lost 7 bases, and 15 bases lay between the germline ends. Germline V lookup: CDR1 SGHTA, CDR2 FQGNSA. The CDR3 DNA reads TGTGCCAGCAGCCCCGATGCCCCTGGGAATTCACCCCTCCACTTT. Its protein product is CASSPDAPGNSPLHF.

The chain is built from TRBV10-3 and TRBJ2-3; 10 nucleotides line up with TRBD2. Trimming at V came to 0 bases and at J to 3 bases, leaving 6 bases not matched to a gene. CDR3 length: 17 residues. CDR1 is ENHRY and CDR2 is SYGVKD in the germline V gene. In DNA form, the CDR3 reads TGTGCCATCAGTGAGTCGCCTAGCGGGGGTCGAACAGATACGCAGTATTTT. Encoded protein: CAISESPSGGRTDTQYF.

J is TRBJ1-1 and V is TRBV2; D remains ambiguous. The CDR3 loop spans 13 amino acids. Deletions cut 6 bases from V and 1 base from J, with 9 bases between. The germline V gene encodes CDR1 SNHLY and CDR2 FYNNEI. In DNA form, the CDR3 reads TGTGCCAGCAGGAGACGGGAGAACACTGAAGCTTTCTTT. This codes for CASRRRENTEAFF.

The chain has TRBV14 and TRBJ2-7; 7 bases are a match to TRBD2. The CDR3 sequence is 17 residues long. V shed 5 bases and J 6 bases; nucleotides not matched to a gene: 19. Germline loops: CDR1 SGHDN, CDR2 FVKESK. CDR3: CASSYRRDYNPPSEQYF. CDR3 in DNA: TGTGCCAGCAGCTATCGTCGGGACTACAACCCACCCTCCGAGCAGTACTTC.

This sequence joins TRBV2 and TRBJ1-5; 7 bases are a match to TRBD1. Trimming took 3 bases from V and 6 from J; bases not matched to a gene: 5. The CDR3 runs 14 residues. The germline gives CDR1 SNHLY, CDR2 FYNNEI. CDR3 sequence (DNA): TGTGCCAGCAGTGAGTCGGCAGGGGGTCAGCCCCAGCATTTT. It codes for CASSESAGGQPQHF.

The CDR3 loop reads CATICQPQHF. CDR3 bases: TGTGCCACCATCTGTCAGCCCCAGCATTTT. The chain uses TRBV24-1 and TRBJ1-5; D call uncertain. This CDR3 comprises 10 residues. CDR1 is KGHDR and CDR2 is SFDVKD in the germline V gene. The V end lost 8 bases, the J end lost 6 bases, and 4 bases lay between the germline ends.

The chain recombines TRBV15 with TRBJ1-3; D gene unclear. V was clipped by 0 bases and J by 3 bases, with 6 bases between them. CDR3 length: 14 amino acids. The germline V gene encodes CDR1 LNHNV and CDR2 YYDKDF (reference sequence). In nucleotides, the CDR3 is TGTGCCACCAGCAGAGATCGTCTTGGAAACACCATATATTTT. Encoded protein: CATSRDRLGNTIYF.

Worth noting for this clonotype: The junction departs from the called germline gene at one end, perhaps through a read error. The rearrangement links TRBV7-2 to TRBJ1-1; the match to TRBD1 covers 8 bases. In germline, CDR1 is SGHTA, CDR2 FQGNSA. This CDR3 comprises 13 residues. CDR3 coding DNA: TGTGCCAGCAGATTAGGACAGGGCACTGAAGCTTTCTTT. Translation: CASRLGQGTEAFF.

The gene calls are TRBV29-1 and TRBJ1-2, with D hard to call. This CDR3 is 11 amino acids long. Trimming removed 4 bases from V and 8 bases from J, with 11 bases in between. CDR1 and CDR2 (germline): SQVTM, ANQGSEA. CDR3 nucleotide sequence: TGCAGCGTTGTCCCCAGATCCGGCTACACCTTC. It codes for CSVVPRSGYTF.

The chain carries TRBV10-3 and TRBJ2-7; D uncertain. CDR3 length: 13 amino acids. The V gene lost 2 bases and the J gene lost 6 bases, with 11 bases spanning the gap. Germline V gene sequence: CDR1 ENHRY, CDR2 SYGVKD. CDR3 region: CAISEGGVSEQYF. DNA for the CDR3: TGTGCCATCAGTGAGGGTGGGGTGTCCGAGCAGTACTTC.

V is TRBV29-1 and J is TRBJ1-5; D call uncertain. Deletions cut 4 bases from V and 1 base from J, with 5 bases between. Germline CDR1 is SQVTM and CDR2 is ANQGSEA. The CDR3 covers 12 residues. For the CDR3, the DNA is TGCAGCGTTGGAGGAAGCAATCAGCCCCAGCATTTT. It specifies CSVGGSNQPQHF.